What follows are 27 T cell receptor beta chains derived from one specimen sequenced in a study of identical twins. Via MiXCR, TCRdb re-called the 5' RACE reads, giving one row per CDR3 protein. The sample lists about 720,000 distinct CDR3 sequences, less than 10% occurring once. This same sample was also taken into another study, of yellow fever vaccine responses in identical twins.

The specimen sequenced was PBMCs. All receptors derive from a woman aged 18-29 years in good health.

The chain couples TRBV9 to TRBJ2-5; D may match TRBD1 or TRBD2 (5 bases each). V shed 3 bases and J shed 6 bases, with 12 bases lying between them. This CDR3 has 13 residues. Germline CDR1 and CDR2: SGDLS and YYNGEE. The CDR3 region is CASSELEGQTQYF. The CDR3, as DNA: TGTGCCAGCAGCGAGCTCGAGGGACAGACCCAGTACTTC.

This clonotype was picked up a small number of times. This chain links TRBV27 with TRBJ1-1; D is ambiguous. V was trimmed by 5 bases and J by 12 bases, leaving 22 bases between them. The germline gives CDR1 MNHEY, CDR2 SMNVEV (reference sequence). CDR3 length: 14 amino acids. The CDR3 sequence: CASSAERKSGRTFF. Here the CDR3 DNA reads TGTGCCAGCAGTGCGGAACGGAAGTCTGGGAGAACTTTCTTT.

About this clonotype itself: A much more abundant neighbour one base away suggests this may be a read error. Because the CDR3 is missing its conserved closing phenylalanine or tryptophan, this is likely a read error. The V and J genes are TRBV5-1 and TRBJ2-1; D call uncertain. In germline, CDR1 is SGHRS, CDR2 YFSETQ. Trimming pared 5 bases from V and 0 bases from J, leaving 9 bases between. The CDR3 loop spans 14 amino acids. The CDR3, as DNA: TGCGCCAGCAGTCTTGTGAGCTCCTACAATGAGCAGTTCCTC. Translating it yields CASSLVSSYNEQFL.

This clonotype has only a few counts. V usage is TRBV12-3 or TRBV12-4 and J usage is TRBJ1-4, with D hard to call. V was cut by 0 bases and J by 7 bases, with 9 bases left in between. The CDR3 runs 14 residues. The CDR3 bases are TGTGCCAGCAGTTTAGCGCTCTCGGGTGAAAAACTGTTTTTT. Its translation is CASSLALSGEKLFF.

The rearrangement uses TRBV7-6 and TRBJ2-7; 9 nucleotides align to TRBD2. Trimming took 5 bases from V and 3 from J; bases not matched to a gene: 23. This CDR3 has 20 residues. Looked up from germline, CDR1 is SGHVS and CDR2 is FNYEAQ. The CDR3 DNA follows: TGTGCCAGCAGCCGAATGGGGAGATCTAGCGGGGAAGGTAAAGGCTACGAGCAGTACTTC. Encoded protein: CASSRMGRSSGEGKGYEQYF.

At least ten counts were recorded for this clonotype. The CDR3 here is CASSRQLGEPQHF. CDR3 DNA: TGTGCCAGCAGTCGACAGCTAGGCGAGCCCCAGCATTTT. This chain links TRBV6-1 with TRBJ1-5; possible D gene TRBD1, 5 bases. Trimming cost V 5 bases and J 8 bases, with 13 bases left between them. The CDR3 length is 13 residues. The germline CDR1 and CDR2 sequences are MNHNS and SASEGT.

V usage is TRBV2 and J usage is TRBJ1-2; D not resolved. The V gene lost 3 bases and the J gene lost 7 bases, with 18 bases spanning the gap. Germline V gene data show CDR1 as SNHLY and CDR2 as FYNNEI. The CDR3 extends over 15 amino acids. The CDR3 protein is CASSDYMGIAAGYTF. The DNA for the CDR3 is TGTGCCAGCAGTGATTACATGGGGATCGCGGCTGGCTACACCTTC.

This chain links TRBV18 with TRBJ2-3; a possible D gene is TRBD2 (5 bases). Deletions cut 0 bases from V and 0 bases from J, with 13 bases between. Germline CDR1 and CDR2: KGHSH and LQKENI. This CDR3 region has 17 residues. The CDR3 DNA reads as TGTGCCAGCTCACCACCGGCGGTCGAGGGAAGCACAGATACGCAGTATTTT. As protein: CASSPPAVEGSTDTQYF.

This chain joins TRBV7-9 and TRBJ2-1; D might be TRBD2 (6 bases). This CDR3 has 15 residues. Looked up from germline, CDR1 is SEHNR and CDR2 is FQNEAQ (reference sequence). V was shortened by 0 bases and J by 3 bases, with 9 bases between the two germline ends. In DNA, the CDR3 is TGTGCCAGCAGCTTAGCGGGACTCGGCTACAATGAGCAGTTCTTC. It codes for CASSLAGLGYNEQFF.

The J gene is TRBJ1-2, the V gene TRBV29-1; D call uncertain. Germline CDR1 is SQVTM and CDR2 is ANQGSEA. The CDR3 runs to 12 residues. V shed 3 bases and J shed 5 bases, with 10 bases lying between them. CDR3 protein: CSVELRWYGYTF. The CDR3 bases are TGCAGCGTTGAGTTACGGTGGTATGGCTACACCTTC.

This clonotype was seen a handful of times. This chain connects TRBV12-3 or TRBV12-4 to TRBJ1-1, with D possibly being TRBD1 (5 bases). The CDR3 sequence is 14 residues long. V was pared by 2 bases and J by 5 bases, with 12 bases between. CDR3 nucleotide sequence: TGTGCCAGCAGTTTATCCCAGGGAAGTACTGAAGCTTTCTTT. It is translated as CASSLSQGSTEAFF.

This clonotype was found many times. V is TRBV10-2 and J is TRBJ2-1; maybe TRBD2 (5 bases). CDR3 length: 16 residues. Germline lookup yields CDR1 WSHSY and CDR2 SAAADI. The ends were cut back, 0 bases at V and 3 bases at J, with 12 bases in the middle. CDR3 coding DNA: TGCGCCAGCAGTGAGTCGCTAGCAGACTACTACAATGAGCAGTTCTTC. As protein: CASSESLADYYNEQFF.

The chain links TRBV20-1 to TRBJ2-4; 8 nucleotides agree with TRBD1. The germline gives CDR1 DFQATT, CDR2 SNEGSKA (reference sequence). J was trimmed by 4 bases and V by 5 bases; bases with no gene match: 7. The CDR3 spans 14 residues. The CDR3 spells CSAELDREKNIQYF. Here the CDR3 DNA reads TGCAGTGCTGAGCTGGACAGGGAGAAAAACATTCAGTACTTC.

This clonotype was seen at least ten times. The chain links TRBV5-5 to TRBJ2-7; the D gene is possibly TRBD2 (6 bases). CDR3 length: 15 residues. Trimming shortened V by 0 bases and J by 4 bases, and 14 bases separated the two germline ends. Germline values: CDR1 SGHKS, CDR2 YYEKEE (reference sequence). In nucleotides, the CDR3 is TGTGCCAGCAGCTTGGAACTAGCAGGACCTTACGAGCAGTACTTC. This codes for CASSLELAGPYEQYF.

The chain carries TRBV18 and TRBJ2-5; no reliable D call. V was cut by 5 bases and J by 3 bases, with 4 bases left in between. This CDR3 region has 11 residues. Germline V gives CDR1 KGHSH, CDR2 LQKENI. The CDR3 DNA is TGTGCCAGCTCAGACGAAGAGACCCAGTACTTC. Translation: CASSDEETQYF.

There are a few counts of this clonotype. The chain combines TRBV14 with TRBJ2-2; D remains ambiguous. The CDR3 runs 14 residues. Germline lookup yields CDR1 SGHDN and CDR2 FVKESK. V was trimmed by 4 bases and J by 7 bases, leaving 13 bases between them. The CDR3: CASSPSSIVGELFF. The CDR3 nucleotides are TGTGCCAGCAGCCCTTCCTCTATTGTCGGGGAGCTGTTTTTT.

In this sample, this clonotype turned up many times. V and J are TRBV29-1 and TRBJ1-2; tentatively, D is TRBD1 (6 bases). The CDR3 totals 18 residues. V lost 1 base, J lost 5 bases, and 26 bases lay in between. From germline, CDR1 is SQVTM and CDR2 ANQGSEA. DNA of the CDR3: TGCAGCGTTGAAGGGGGCACGGGGCAGGGGTCCCGGAGGTATGGCTACACCTTC. Amino acids: CSVEGGTGQGSRRYGYTF.

This clonotype was counted many times. The V and J genes are TRBV5-1 and TRBJ2-2; the D gene is possibly TRBD2 (5 bases). Trimming cost V 4 bases and J 1 base, with 11 bases left between them. There are 15 residues in the CDR3. Germline values: CDR1 SGHRS, CDR2 YFSETQ. CDR3: CASSISSGNTGELFF. DNA of the CDR3: TGCGCCAGCAGCATATCGAGCGGGAACACCGGGGAGCTGTTTTTT.

This clonotype has at least ten counts. The rearrangement uses TRBV4-3 and TRBJ2-1, with 8 bases aligning to TRBD2. Trimming cost V 0 bases and J 5 bases; bases outside gene matches: 3. CDR3 length equals 15 residues. Germline V gene data show CDR1 as LGHNA and CDR2 as YSLEER. The chain's CDR3 is CASSQEREGHNEQFF. CDR3 coding DNA: TGCGCCAGCAGCCAAGAACGGGAGGGCCACAATGAGCAGTTCTTC.

This clonotype was seen at least ten times. The V and J genes are TRBV20-1 and TRBJ2-1, with a weak D call TRBD2 (6 bases). CDR1 is DFQATT, CDR2 SNEGSKA, per germline (reference sequence). The CDR3 runs to 14 residues. The chain's CDR3 is CQPMGGGVVDEQFF. The CDR3 DNA is TGCCAGCCTATGGGGGGAGGTGTGGTTGATGAGCAGTTCTTC.

This clonotype has a count of ten or more. The gene calls are TRBV7-8 and TRBJ2-7; D is uncertain. The length of the CDR3 is 13 residues. Germline lookup yields CDR1 SGHVS and CDR2 FQNEAQ. The V and J ends lost 4 bases and 3 bases respectively, with 10 bases between them. The CDR3 here is CASSSPMDYEQYF. The CDR3 coding sequence is TGTGCCAGCAGCTCACCGATGGACTACGAGCAGTACTTC.

CDR3 DNA: TGTGCCAGCAGGACAGGACAGGGATGGACCGGGGAGCTGTTTTTT. It specifies CASRTGQGWTGELFF. The chain links TRBV12-3 or TRBV12-4 to TRBJ2-2, with 8 bases matching TRBD1. J was trimmed by 5 bases and V by 6 bases; bases with no gene match: 8. This CDR3 contains 15 residues.

On this clonotype: One end of the junction is discordant with germline, which a read error may explain. The V gene is TRBV12-3 or TRBV12-4, the J gene TRBJ1-5, with a tentative D call TRBD1 (5 bases). This CDR3 is built from 15 residues. DNA of the CDR3: TGTGCCAGCAGTTTATCAGGGTTCGGCAATCAGCCCCAGCGTTTT. Amino acids: CASSLSGFGNQPQRF.

The sample holds a few counts of this clonotype. The gene calls are TRBV27 and TRBJ2-2; D gene unclear. V shed 5 bases and J shed 6 bases, with 10 bases lying between them. CDR1 and CDR2 from the germline V gene are MNHEY and SMNVEV (reference sequence). The CDR3 is 13 residues long. The CDR3 is CASSPWISGELFF. In DNA form, the CDR3 reads TGTGCCAGCAGTCCGTGGATCTCCGGGGAGCTGTTTTTT.

Only a few counts were recorded for this clonotype. V is TRBV27 and J is TRBJ1-1; maybe TRBD1 (6 bases). The germline CDR1 and CDR2 sequences are MNHEY and SMNVEV (reference sequence). This CDR3 is 15 amino acids long. V dropped 5 bases and J dropped 1 base, with 14 bases sitting between them. The CDR3 sequence: CASSGDTSANTEAFF. The CDR3 nucleotides read TGTGCCAGCAGTGGGGACACTTCTGCGAACACTGAAGCTTTCTTT.

This chain joins TRBV12-3 or TRBV12-4 and TRBJ1-5, with 7 positions matching TRBD1. V was pared by 5 bases and J by 2 bases, with 9 bases of the junction left unmatched. The CDR3 contains 16 residues. The CDR3 here is CASSAKQGLGNQPQHF. The CDR3 coding sequence is TGTGCCAGCAGTGCCAAACAGGGGCTCGGCAATCAGCCCCAGCATTTT.

This clonotype was recorded many times. The CDR3 is CASSFLSREQYF. In DNA form, the CDR3 reads TGTGCCAGCAGCTTCCTCAGCAGAGAGCAGTACTTC. This chain links TRBV7-2 with TRBJ2-7; D gene uncertain. Deletions cut 3 bases from V and 7 bases from J, with 10 bases between. This CDR3 spans 12 amino acids. The germline V gene has CDR1 SGHTA and CDR2 FQGNSA.